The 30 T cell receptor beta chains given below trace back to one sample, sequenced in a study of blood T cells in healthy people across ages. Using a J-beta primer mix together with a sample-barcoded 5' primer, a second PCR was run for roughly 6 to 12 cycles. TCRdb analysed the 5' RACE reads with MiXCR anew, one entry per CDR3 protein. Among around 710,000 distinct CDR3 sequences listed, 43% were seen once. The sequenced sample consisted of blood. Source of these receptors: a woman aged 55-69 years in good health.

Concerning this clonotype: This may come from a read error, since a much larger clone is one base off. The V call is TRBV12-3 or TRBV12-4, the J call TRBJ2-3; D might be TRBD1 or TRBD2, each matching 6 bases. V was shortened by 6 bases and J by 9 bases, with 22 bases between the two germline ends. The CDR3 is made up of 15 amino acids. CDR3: CASSRLTGAPSTQYF. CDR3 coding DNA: TGTGCCAGCAGCCGACTAACGGGGGCCCCCTCGACGCAGTATTTT.

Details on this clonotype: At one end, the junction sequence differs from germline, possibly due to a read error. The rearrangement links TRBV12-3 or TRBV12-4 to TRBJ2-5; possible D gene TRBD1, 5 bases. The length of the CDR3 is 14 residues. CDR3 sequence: CASSLRQNQGTQYF. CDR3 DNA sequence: TGTGCCAGCAGTCTCCGACAGAACCAAGGGACCCAGTACTTC.

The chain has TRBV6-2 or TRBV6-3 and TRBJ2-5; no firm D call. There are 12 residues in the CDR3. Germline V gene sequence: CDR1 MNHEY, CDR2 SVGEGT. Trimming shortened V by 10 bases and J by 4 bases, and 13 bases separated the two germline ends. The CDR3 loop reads CATTTAGETQYF. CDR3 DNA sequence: TGTGCCACCACCACGGCTGGAGAGACCCAGTACTTC.

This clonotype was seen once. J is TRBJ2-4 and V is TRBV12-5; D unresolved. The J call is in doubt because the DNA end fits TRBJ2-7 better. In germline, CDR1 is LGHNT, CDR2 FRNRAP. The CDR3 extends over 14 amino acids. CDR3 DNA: TGTGCTAGTGGACCTCGCGACGGTGCCTACGAGCAGTACTTC. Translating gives CASGPRDGAYEQYF.

The chain's CDR3 is CASSGPGTGGMRDEKLFF. The CDR3 coding sequence is TGTGCCAGCAGTGGACCCGGGACAGGGGGAATGAGGGATGAAAAACTGTTTTTT. This chain connects TRBV25-1 to TRBJ1-4; 11 bases agree with TRBD1. The CDR3 runs to 18 residues. Germline lookup yields CDR1 MGHDK and CDR2 SYGVNS. V lost 4 bases and J lost 6; bases outside the gene matches: 13. The full variable domain, completed using reference TRBV25-1 and TRBJ1-4, is EADIYQTPRYLVIGTGKKITLECSQTMGHDKMYWYQQDPGMELHLIHYSYGVNSTEKGDLSSESTVSRIRTEHFPLTLESARPSHTSQYLCASSGPGTGGMRDEKLFFGSGTQLSVL.

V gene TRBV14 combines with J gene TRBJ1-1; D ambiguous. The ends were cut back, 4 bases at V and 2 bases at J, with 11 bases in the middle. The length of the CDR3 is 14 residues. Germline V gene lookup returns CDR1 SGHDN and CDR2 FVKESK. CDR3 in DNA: TGTGCCAGCAGCCCGACACATATTAACACTGAAGCTTTCTTT. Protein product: CASSPTHINTEAFF.

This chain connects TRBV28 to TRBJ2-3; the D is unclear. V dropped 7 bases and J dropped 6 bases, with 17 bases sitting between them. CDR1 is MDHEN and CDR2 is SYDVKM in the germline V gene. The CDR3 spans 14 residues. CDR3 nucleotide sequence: TGTGCCAGCACCCAGAGCAGACCCCCCGATACGCAGTATTTT. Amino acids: CASTQSRPPDTQYF.

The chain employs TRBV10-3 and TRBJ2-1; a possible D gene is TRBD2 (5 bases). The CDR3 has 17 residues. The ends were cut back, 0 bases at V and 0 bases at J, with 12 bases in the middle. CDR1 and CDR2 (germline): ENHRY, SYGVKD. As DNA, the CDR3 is TGTGCCATCAGTGAGTCAGGAGGCCAAAGCTCCTACAATGAGCAGTTCTTC. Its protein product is CAISESGGQSSYNEQFF.

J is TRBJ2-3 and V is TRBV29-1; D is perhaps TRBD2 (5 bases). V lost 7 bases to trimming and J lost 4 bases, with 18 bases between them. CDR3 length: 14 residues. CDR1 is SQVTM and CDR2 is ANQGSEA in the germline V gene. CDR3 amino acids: CSAIGLKLADTQYF. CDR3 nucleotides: TGCAGCGCAATAGGACTCAAATTGGCAGATACGCAGTATTTT.

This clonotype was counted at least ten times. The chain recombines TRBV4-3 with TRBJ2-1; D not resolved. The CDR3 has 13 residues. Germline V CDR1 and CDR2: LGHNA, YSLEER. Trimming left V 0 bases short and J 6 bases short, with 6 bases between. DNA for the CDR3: TGCGCCAGCAGCCAAGATGGGCGCAATGAGCAGTTCTTC. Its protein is CASSQDGRNEQFF.

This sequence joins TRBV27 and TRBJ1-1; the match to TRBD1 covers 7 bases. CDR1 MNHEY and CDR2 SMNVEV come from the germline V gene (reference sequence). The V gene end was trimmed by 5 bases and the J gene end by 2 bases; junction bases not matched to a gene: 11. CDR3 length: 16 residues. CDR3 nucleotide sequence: TGTGCCAGCAGTGGCTCGCTACAGGGGCGAAACACTGAAGCTTTCTTT. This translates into CASSGSLQGRNTEAFF.

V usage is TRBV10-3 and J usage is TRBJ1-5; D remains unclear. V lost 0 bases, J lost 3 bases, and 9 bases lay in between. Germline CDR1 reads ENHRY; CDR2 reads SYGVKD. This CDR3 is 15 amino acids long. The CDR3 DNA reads TGTGCCATCAGTGAGTCTGGGAGCCCCAATCAGCCCCAGCATTTT. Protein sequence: CAISESGSPNQPQHF.

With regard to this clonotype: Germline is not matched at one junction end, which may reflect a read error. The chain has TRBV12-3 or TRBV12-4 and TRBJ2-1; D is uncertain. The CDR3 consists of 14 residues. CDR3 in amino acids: CANSLGSSYNEQFF. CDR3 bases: TGTGCCAACAGTTTAGGTAGCTCCTACAATGAGCAGTTCTTC.

The CDR3 protein is CASSLAVGQNEQFF. In nucleotides, the CDR3 is TGTGCCAGCAGCTTAGCAGTTGGGCAGAATGAGCAGTTCTTC. The chain carries TRBV7-8 and TRBJ2-1, with D uncertain. V was cut by 0 bases and J by 7 bases, with 10 bases left in between. The CDR3 consists of 14 residues. Germline-derived CDR1 and CDR2 are SGHVS and FQNEAQ.

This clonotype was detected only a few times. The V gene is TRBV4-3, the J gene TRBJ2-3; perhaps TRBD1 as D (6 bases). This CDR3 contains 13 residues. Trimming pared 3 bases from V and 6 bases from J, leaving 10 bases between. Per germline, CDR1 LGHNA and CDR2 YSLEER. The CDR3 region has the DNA TGCGCCAGCAGCCACGTCCAGGGGGATACGCAGTATTTT. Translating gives CASSHVQGDTQYF.

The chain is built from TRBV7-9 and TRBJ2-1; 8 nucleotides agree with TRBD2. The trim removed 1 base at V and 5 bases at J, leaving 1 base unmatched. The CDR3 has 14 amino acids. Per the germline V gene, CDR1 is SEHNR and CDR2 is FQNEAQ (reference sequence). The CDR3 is CASSLDSGDNEQFF. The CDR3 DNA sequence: TGTGCCAGCAGCTTAGATAGCGGGGACAATGAGCAGTTCTTC.

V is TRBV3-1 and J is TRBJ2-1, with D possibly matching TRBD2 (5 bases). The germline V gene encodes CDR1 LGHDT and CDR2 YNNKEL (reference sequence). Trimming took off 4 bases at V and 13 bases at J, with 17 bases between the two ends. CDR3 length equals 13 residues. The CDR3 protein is CASSLSDWETQFF. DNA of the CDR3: TGTGCCAGCAGCCTTAGCGATTGGGAGACCCAGTTCTTC.

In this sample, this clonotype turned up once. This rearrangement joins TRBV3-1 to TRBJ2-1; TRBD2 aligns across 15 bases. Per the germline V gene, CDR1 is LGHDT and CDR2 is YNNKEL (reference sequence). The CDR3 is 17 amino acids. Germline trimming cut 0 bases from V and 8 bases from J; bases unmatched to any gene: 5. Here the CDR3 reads CASSQDGLAGGFYEQFF. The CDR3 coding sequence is TGTGCCAGCAGCCAAGATGGACTAGCGGGGGGGTTCTATGAGCAGTTCTTC.

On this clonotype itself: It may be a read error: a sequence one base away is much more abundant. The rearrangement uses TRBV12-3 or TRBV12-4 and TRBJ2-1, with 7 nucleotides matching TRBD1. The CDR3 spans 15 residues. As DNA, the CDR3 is TGTGCCAGCAGTACGGTACAGGGGTCCAACAATGGGCAGTTCTTC. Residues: CASSTVQGSNNGQFF.

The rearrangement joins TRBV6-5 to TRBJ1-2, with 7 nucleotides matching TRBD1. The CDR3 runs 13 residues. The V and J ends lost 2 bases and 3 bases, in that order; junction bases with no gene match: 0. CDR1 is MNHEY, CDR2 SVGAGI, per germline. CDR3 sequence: CASSYQGDYGYTF. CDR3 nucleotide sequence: TGTGCCAGCAGTTACCAGGGGGACTATGGCTACACCTTC.

This CDR3 reads CATHPQGRNYNEQFF. CDR3 nucleotide sequence: TGTGCCACCCACCCCCAGGGGAGGAACTACAATGAGCAGTTCTTC. This rearrangement joins TRBV28 to TRBJ2-1; tentatively, D is TRBD1 or TRBD2 (6 bases each). The CDR3 is 15 amino acids. Between the trimmed V and J ends, which lost 10 bases and 3 bases, there was a span of 19 bases. Germline V lookup: CDR1 MDHEN, CDR2 SYDVKM.

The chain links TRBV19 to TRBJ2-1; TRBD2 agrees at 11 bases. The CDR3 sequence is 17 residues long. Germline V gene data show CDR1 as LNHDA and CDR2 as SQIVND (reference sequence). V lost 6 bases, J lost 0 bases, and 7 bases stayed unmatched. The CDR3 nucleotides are TGTGCCAGTAGCCCGCTAGCGGGAGGAAGCTCCTACAATGAGCAGTTCTTC. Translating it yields CASSPLAGGSSYNEQFF.

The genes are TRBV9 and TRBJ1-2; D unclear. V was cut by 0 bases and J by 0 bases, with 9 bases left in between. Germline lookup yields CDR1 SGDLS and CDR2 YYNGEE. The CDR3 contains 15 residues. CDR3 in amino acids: CASSVDPVANYGYTF. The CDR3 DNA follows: TGTGCCAGCAGCGTAGACCCGGTTGCTAACTATGGCTACACCTTC.

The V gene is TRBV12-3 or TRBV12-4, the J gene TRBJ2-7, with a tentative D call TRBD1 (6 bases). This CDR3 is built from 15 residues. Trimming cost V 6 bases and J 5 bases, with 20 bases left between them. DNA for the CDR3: TGTGCCAGCAGCAATCGGCGGACAGTCAGCAACGAGCAGTACTTC. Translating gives CASSNRRTVSNEQYF.

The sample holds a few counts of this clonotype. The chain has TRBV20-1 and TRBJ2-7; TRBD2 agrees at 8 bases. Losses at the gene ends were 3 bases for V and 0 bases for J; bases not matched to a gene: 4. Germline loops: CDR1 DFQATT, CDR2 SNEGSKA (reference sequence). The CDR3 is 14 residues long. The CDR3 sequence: CSARMAGGSYEQYF. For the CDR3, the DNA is TGCAGTGCTAGGATGGCGGGAGGCTCCTACGAGCAGTACTTC.

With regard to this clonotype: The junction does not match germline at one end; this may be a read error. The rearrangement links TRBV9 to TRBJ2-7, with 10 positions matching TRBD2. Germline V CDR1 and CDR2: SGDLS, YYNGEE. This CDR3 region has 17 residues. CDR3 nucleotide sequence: TGTGCCAGCAGCGTAGACCTAGCGGGGGATAGCTCCTACGAGCAGTATTTC. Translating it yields CASSVDLAGDSSYEQYF.

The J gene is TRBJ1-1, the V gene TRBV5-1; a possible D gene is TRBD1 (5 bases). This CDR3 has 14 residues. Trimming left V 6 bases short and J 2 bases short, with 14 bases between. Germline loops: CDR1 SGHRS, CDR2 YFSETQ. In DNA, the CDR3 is TGCGCCAGCACTTCCCGGGGGGTAAACACTGAAGCTTTCTTT. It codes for CASTSRGVNTEAFF.

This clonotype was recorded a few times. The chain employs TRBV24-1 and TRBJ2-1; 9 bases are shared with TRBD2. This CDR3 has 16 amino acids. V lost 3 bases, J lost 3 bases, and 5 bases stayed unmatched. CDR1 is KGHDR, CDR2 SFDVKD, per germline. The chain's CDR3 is CATSDVSSGNYNEQFF. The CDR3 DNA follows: TGTGCCACCAGTGATGTCTCTAGCGGGAACTACAATGAGCAGTTCTTC.

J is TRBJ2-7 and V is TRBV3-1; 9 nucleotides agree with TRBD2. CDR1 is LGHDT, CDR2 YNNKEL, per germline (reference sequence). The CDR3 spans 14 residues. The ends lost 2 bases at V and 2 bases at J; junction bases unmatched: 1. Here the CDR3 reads CASSQSGGTYEQYF. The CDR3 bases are TGTGCCAGCAGCCAAAGCGGGGGGACCTACGAGCAGTACTTC.

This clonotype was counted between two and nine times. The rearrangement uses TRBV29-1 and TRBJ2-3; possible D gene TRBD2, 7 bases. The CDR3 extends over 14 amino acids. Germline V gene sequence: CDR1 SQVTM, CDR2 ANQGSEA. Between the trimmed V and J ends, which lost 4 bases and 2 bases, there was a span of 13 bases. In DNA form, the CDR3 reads TGCAGCGTTGCGACGGGGGGCAACACAGATACGCAGTATTTT. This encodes CSVATGGNTDTQYF.